A selection of T cell receptor beta chains follows, all from one sample in a study of blood T cell repertoires in COVID-19. Sequenced by immunoSEQ multiplex PCR; TCRdb stores in-frame clones only, minus some. The top ten clones hold about 4.8% of a sample with about 210,000 clones, approximately 89% of them seen once. The sequencing input was peripheral blood. These receptors all stem from a woman aged 40 to 49 with acute or convalescent COVID-19. CDR3s include the opening cysteine and the closing phenylalanine or tryptophan. Each record gives: V gene, D gene, clone size, J gene, CDR3 protein, CDR3 DNA. A D gene is named only where the DNA matches it firmly. Clone size is not always given. Where it is, it says once, few, many or a class for expanded clones.

TRBV6-6	NA	NA	TRBJ1-5	CASSYGRGNLPESNQPQHF	TGTGCCAGCAGCTACGGACGGGGAAACTTGCCCGAGAGCAATCAGCCCCAGCATTTT
TRBV24-1	TRBD1	NA	TRBJ1-2	CATSESETGDYGYTF	TGTGCCACCAGTGAGTCAGAGACAGGGGATTATGGCTACACCTTC
TRBV28	NA	NA	TRBJ1-2	CASSLRGYGYTF	TGTGCCAGCAGTCTGCGAGGATATGGCTACACCTTC
TRBV5-4	NA	once	TRBJ1-1	CASRLPRTANTEAFF	TGTGCCAGCAGGTTGCCCCGGACAGCGAACACTGAAGCTTTCTTT
TRBV11-3	TRBD1	NA	TRBJ1-1	CASSYGQGTEAFF	TGTGCCAGCAGTTACGGACAGGGCACTGAAGCTTTCTTT
TRBV6-5	NA	NA	TRBJ1-1	CASIEAGWTEAFF	TGTGCCAGCATCGAGGCAGGGTGGACTGAAGCTTTCTTT
TRBV13	TRBD2	NA	TRBJ2-1	CASSLSSTSGPYNEQFF	TGTGCCAGCAGCCTGAGCTCGACTAGCGGGCCTTACAATGAGCAGTTCTTC
TRBV19	TRBD1	NA	TRBJ2-1	CASSITSTGEGEQFF	TGTGCCAGTAGTATTACAAGCACAGGGGAAGGTGAGCAGTTCTTC
TRBV7-8	NA	NA	TRBJ1-6	CASSYRDGGSGSPLHF	TGTGCCAGCAGCTACCGAGACGGGGGAAGTGGTTCACCCCTCCACTTT
TRBV25-1	NA	NA	TRBJ1-1	CASSEYKERGGMNTEAFF	TGTGCCAGCAGTGAATATAAGGAGAGGGGAGGGATGAACACTGAAGCTTTCTTT
TRBV27	NA	NA	TRBJ1-4	CASSPQGAFEKLFF	TGTGCCAGCAGTCCTCAGGGCGCCTTTGAAAAACTGTTTTTT
TRBV3-1/TRBV3-2	TRBD1	NA	TRBJ2-4	CASSYGQGRVAKNIQYF	TGTGCCAGCAGCTACGGACAGGGGCGGGTGGCCAAAAACATTCAGTACTTC
TRBV2	NA	NA	TRBJ1-1	CASRATEAFF	TGTGCCAGCAGAGCCACTGAAGCTTTCTTT
TRBV27	NA	NA	TRBJ2-1	CASSLYGARRTRVRSYNEQFF	TGTGCCAGCAGTTTATATGGCGCTCGTAGGACTCGGGTACGCTCCTACAATGAGCAGTTCTTC
TRBV11-2	TRBD1	NA	TRBJ1-2	CASSRQGANYGYTF	TGTGCCAGCAGCAGACAGGGGGCTAACTATGGCTACACCTTC
TRBV12-3/TRBV12-4	NA	NA	TRBJ2-5	CASSFAGRETQYF	TGTGCCAGCAGTTTCGCAGGGAGGGAGACCCAGTACTTC
TRBV9	NA	NA	TRBJ1-4	CASSEATRGYEKLFF	TGTGCCAGCAGCGAGGCGACAAGGGGGTATGAAAAACTGTTTTTT
TRBV2	NA	NA	TRBJ2-2	CASSLNTGELFF	TGTGCCAGCAGTCTTAACACCGGGGAGCTGTTTTTT
TRBV5-1	TRBD1	NA	TRBJ1-4	CASSPTGAAEKLFF	TGCGCCAGCAGCCCGACAGGGGCGGCTGAAAAACTGTTTTTT
TRBV7-2	TRBD2	NA	TRBJ2-5	CASSLVTRGGQETQYF	TGTGCCAGCAGCTTAGTTACGCGGGGGGGGCAAGAGACCCAGTACTTC
TRBV11-2	NA	NA	TRBJ1-2	CASSQGHNGYTF	TGTGCCAGCAGCCAGGGACACAATGGCTACACCTTC
TRBV7-6	TRBD1	NA	TRBJ2-3	CASSLDRGVTDTQYF	TGTGCCAGCAGCTTAGACAGGGGGGTCACAGATACGCAGTATTTT
TRBV24-1	NA	NA	TRBJ1-1	CATSDGVGAEAFF	TGTGCCACCAGTGATGGGGTAGGGGCTGAAGCTTTCTTT
TRBV5-1	TRBD1	NA	TRBJ1-6	CASSRERPQGLDSPLHF	TGCGCCAGCAGCCGCGAACGCCCACAGGGGTTGGATTCACCCCTCCACTTT